This T cell receptor (beta chain) was retrieved from a study of cytomegalovirus exposure and HLA in healthy donors. About the study: Inside one of the first data releases sat 85 million or so unique TCRs taken from HLA-typed donors. Study results and limitations: Available immune exposure information was restricted to CMV serostatus only. A later analysis linked a missense DCLRE1C variant to TCR beta V- and J-gene trimming. Later, TCR association rates were found to vary by HLA locus, highest for DRB1 and lowest for HLA-C.

PCR primers comprised 60 Vbeta and 13 Jbeta primers. Libraries were prepared by immunoSEQ multiplex PCR; TCRdb keeps only in-frame clonotypes and omits some of them. Its table lists 70,000 to 75,000 clones. The CDR3 has 15 residues. Per the germline V gene, CDR1 is SEHNR and CDR2 is FQNEAQ (reference sequence). The junction had 5 bases not matched to a gene; V was cut back by 4 bases and J by 3 bases. A remark on this clone: Antigen unknown.

The chain recombines TRBV7-9 with TRBJ2-7; 11 bases are shared with TRBD2. Sequencing was performed on PBMCs. The TCR sequence derives from a female donor in good health and CMV-seropositive. CDR3 sequence reads: CASSSTGTSGYEQYF. In DNA, the CDR3 is TGTGCCAGCAGCTCGACCGGGACTAGCGGCTACGAGCAGTACTTC.